Following are 2 T cell receptor beta chains from one sample sequenced in a study of CD4 T cell repertoires in COVID-19. Method: immunoSEQ multiplex PCR; TCRdb's copy keeps in-frame clones and lacks some. The table has over 75,000 clones, under 90% seen once. The sample consisted of CD4+ T cells from peripheral blood, taken after recovery from COVID-19. The receptors here all came from a human donor who had COVID-19.

The CDR3 sequence: CASSSTSTDTQYF. Written as DNA, the CDR3 is TGTGCCAGCTCATCGACTAGCACAGATACGCAGTATTTT. The rearrangement uses TRBV18 and TRBJ2-3; no reliable D call. Germline CDR1 KGHSH, CDR2 LQKENI. V lost 5 bases, J lost 0 bases, and 6 bases lay in between. The CDR3 sequence is 13 residues long. Full variable domain (rest looked up from reference TRBV18 and TRBJ2-3): NAGVMQNPRHLVRRRGQEARLRCSPMKGHSHVYWYRQLPEEGLKFMVYLQKENIIDESGMPKERFSAEFPKEGPSILRIQQVVRGDSAAYFCASSSTSTDTQYFGPGTRLTVL.

V usage is TRBV6-5 and J usage is TRBJ1-4; D is ambiguous. The CDR3 spans 16 residues. V was shortened by 4 bases and J by 0 bases, with 12 bases between the two germline ends. Per germline, CDR1 MNHEY and CDR2 SVGAGI. CDR3 amino acids: CASSSLGRSTNEKLFF. The CDR3 DNA reads TGTGCCAGCAGTTCTTTAGGACGGTCAACTAATGAAAAACTGTTTTTT.